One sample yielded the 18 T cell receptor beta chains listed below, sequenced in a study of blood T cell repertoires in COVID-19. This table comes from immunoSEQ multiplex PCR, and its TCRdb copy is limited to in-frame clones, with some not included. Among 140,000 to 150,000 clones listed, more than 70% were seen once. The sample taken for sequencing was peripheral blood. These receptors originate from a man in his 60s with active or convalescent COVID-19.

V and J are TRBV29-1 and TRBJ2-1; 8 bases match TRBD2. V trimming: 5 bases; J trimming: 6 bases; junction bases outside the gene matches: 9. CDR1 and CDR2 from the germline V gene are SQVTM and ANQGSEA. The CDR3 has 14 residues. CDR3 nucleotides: TGCAGCGTTTTAGGAGCGGGAGTGCGCAATGAGCAGTTCTTC. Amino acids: CSVLGAGVRNEQFF.

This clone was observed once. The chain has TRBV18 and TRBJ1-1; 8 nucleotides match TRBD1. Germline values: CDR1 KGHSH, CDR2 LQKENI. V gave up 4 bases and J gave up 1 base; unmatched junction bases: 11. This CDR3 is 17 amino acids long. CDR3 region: CASSRSPAGGRNTEAFF. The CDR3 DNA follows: TGTGCCAGCTCACGATCGCCGGCAGGGGGCAGGAACACTGAAGCTTTCTTT.

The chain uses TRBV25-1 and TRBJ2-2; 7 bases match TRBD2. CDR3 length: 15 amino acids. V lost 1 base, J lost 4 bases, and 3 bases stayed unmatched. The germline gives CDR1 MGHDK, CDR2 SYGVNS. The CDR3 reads CASSEWGGGTGELFF. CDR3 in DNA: TGTGCCAGCAGTGAATGGGGCGGGGGCACCGGGGAGCTGTTTTTT.

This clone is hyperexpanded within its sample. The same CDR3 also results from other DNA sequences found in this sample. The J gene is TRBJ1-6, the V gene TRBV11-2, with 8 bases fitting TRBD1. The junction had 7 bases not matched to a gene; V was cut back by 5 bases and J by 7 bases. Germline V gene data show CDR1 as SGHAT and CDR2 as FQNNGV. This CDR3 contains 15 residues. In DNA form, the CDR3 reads TGTGCCAGCAGCCCAGGAACAGGGGGAAATTCACCCCTCCACTTT. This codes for CASSPGTGGNSPLHF.

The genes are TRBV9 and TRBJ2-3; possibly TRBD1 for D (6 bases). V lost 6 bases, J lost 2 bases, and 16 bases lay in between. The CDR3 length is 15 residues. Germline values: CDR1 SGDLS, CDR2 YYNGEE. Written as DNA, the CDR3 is TGTGCCAGCACCTGGGGACAAAGCAACACAGATACGCAGTATTTT. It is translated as CASTWGQSNTDTQYF.

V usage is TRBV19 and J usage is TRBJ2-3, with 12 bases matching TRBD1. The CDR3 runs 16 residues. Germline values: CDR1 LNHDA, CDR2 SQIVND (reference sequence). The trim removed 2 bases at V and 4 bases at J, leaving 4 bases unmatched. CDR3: CASSISGTGGADTQYF. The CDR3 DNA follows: TGTGCCAGTAGTATATCCGGGACAGGGGGCGCAGATACGCAGTATTTT.

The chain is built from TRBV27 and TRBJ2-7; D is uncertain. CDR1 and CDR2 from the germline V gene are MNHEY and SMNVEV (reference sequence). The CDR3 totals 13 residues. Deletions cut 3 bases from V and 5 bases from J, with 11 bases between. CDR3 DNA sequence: TGTGCCAGCAGTTTCGGAGAGCTAAACGAGCAGTACTTC. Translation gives CASSFGELNEQYF.

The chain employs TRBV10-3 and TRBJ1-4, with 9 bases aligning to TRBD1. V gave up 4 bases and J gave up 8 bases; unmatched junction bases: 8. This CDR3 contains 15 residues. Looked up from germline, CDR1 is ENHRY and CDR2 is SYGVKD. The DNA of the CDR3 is TGTGCCATCAGTGGGGGGACAGGGAAGAAGGAAAAACTGTTTTTT. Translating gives CAISGGTGKKEKLFF.

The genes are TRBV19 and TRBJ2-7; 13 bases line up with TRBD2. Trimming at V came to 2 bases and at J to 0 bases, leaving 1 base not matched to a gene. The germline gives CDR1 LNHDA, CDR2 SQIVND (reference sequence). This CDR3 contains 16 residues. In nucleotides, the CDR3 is TGTGCCAGTAGTATAAGACTAGCGGGAGGCTCCTACGAGCAGTACTTC. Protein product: CASSIRLAGGSYEQYF.

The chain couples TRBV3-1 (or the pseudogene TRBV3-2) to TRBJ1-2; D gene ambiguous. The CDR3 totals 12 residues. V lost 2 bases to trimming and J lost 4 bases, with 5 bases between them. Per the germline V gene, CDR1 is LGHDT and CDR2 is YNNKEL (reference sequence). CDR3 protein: CASSQQAYGYTF. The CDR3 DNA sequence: TGTGCCAGCAGCCAACAGGCCTATGGCTACACCTTC.

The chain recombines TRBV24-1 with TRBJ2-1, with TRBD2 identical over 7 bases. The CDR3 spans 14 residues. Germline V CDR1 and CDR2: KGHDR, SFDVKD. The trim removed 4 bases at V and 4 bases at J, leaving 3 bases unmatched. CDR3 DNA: TGTGCCACCAGTGAAACTAGCGAGTACAATGAGCAGTTCTTC. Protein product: CATSETSEYNEQFF.

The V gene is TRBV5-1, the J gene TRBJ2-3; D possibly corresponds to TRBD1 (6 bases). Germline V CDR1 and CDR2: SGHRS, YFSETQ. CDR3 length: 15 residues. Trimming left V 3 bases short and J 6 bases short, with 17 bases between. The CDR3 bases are TGCGCCAGCAGCTCCGCCCCGGGACAAACCGATACGCAGTATTTT. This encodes CASSSAPGQTDTQYF.

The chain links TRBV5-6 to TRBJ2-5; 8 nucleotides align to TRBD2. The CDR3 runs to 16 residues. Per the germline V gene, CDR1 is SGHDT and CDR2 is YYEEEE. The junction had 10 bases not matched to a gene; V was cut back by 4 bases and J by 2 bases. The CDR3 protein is CASSPGLLAVQETQYF. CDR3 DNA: TGTGCCAGCAGCCCCGGATTACTAGCGGTACAAGAGACCCAGTACTTC.

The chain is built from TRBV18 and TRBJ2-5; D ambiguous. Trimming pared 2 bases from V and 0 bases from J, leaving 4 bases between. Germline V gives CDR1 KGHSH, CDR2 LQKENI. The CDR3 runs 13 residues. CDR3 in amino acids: CASSPSYQETQYF. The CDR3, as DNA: TGTGCCAGCTCACCATCGTACCAAGAGACCCAGTACTTC.

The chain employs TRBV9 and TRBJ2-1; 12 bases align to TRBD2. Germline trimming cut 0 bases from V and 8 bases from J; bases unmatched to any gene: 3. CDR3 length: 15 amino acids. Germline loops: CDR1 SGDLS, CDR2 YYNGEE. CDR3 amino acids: CASSVGTSGGHEQFF. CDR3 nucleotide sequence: TGTGCCAGCAGCGTAGGCACTAGCGGGGGGCATGAGCAGTTCTTC.

The CDR3 coding sequence is TGTGCCAGCAGCGTACGGCCGGGGAACACTGAAGCTTTCTTT. Protein product: CASSVRPGNTEAFF. The genes are TRBV9 and TRBJ1-1; no clear D. CDR1 is SGDLS, CDR2 YYNGEE, per germline. The CDR3 loop spans 14 amino acids. With 1 base removed from V and 1 base from J, the gap between germline ends came to 8 bases. Drawing the rest from reference TRBV9 and TRBJ1-1, the complete variable domain is DSGVTQTPKHLITATGQRVTLRCSPRSGDLSVYWYQQSLDQGLQFLIQYYNGEERAKGNILERFSAQQFPDLHSELNLSSLELGDSALYFCASSVRPGNTEAFFGQGTRLTVV.

CDR3 DNA: TGTGCCAGCAGCCCCTCGGACAGAAGCTCCTACGAGCAGTACTTC. It is translated as CASSPSDRSSYEQYF. The V call is TRBV5-4, the J call TRBJ2-7, with a tentative D call TRBD1 (6 bases). Germline V CDR1 and CDR2: SGHNT, YYREEE (reference sequence). V lost 4 bases and J 0 bases, leaving 14 bases between the germline ends. CDR3 length: 15 amino acids.

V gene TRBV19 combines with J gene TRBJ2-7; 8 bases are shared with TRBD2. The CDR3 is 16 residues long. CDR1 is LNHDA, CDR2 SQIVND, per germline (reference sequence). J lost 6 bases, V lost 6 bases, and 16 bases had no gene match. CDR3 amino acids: CASSPSEQRETREQYF. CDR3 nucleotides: TGTGCCAGTAGCCCCTCTGAACAGCGGGAGACACGCGAGCAGTACTTC.